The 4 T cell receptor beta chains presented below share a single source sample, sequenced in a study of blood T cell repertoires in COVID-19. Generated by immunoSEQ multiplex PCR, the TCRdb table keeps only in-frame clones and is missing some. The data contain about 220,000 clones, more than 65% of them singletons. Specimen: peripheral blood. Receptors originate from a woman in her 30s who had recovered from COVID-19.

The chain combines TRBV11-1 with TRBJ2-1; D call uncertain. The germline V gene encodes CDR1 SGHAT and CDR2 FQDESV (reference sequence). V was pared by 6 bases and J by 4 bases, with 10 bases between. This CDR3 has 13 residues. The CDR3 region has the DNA TGTGCCAGCAGTAACAGAATATACAATGAGCAGTTCTTC. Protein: CASSNRIYNEQFF.

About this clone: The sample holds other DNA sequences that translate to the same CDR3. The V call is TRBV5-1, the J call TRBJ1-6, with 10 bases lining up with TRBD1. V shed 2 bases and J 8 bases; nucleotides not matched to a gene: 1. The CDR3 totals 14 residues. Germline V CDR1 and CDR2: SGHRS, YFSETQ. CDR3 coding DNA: TGCGCCAGCAGCTTCGGGACAGGGGATTCACCCCTCCACTTT. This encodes CASSFGTGDSPLHF.

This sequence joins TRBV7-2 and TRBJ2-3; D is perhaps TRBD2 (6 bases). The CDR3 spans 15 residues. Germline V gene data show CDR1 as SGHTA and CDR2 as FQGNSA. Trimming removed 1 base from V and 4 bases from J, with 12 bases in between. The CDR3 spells CASSLVGGASDTQYF. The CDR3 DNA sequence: TGTGCCAGCAGCTTAGTGGGCGGGGCCTCAGATACGCAGTATTTT.

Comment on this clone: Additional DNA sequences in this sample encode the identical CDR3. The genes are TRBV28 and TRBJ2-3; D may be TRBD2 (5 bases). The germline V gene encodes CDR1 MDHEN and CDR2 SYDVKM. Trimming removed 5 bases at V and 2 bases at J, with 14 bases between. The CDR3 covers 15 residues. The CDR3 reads CASSPPAGLTDTQYF. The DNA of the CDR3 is TGTGCCAGCAGTCCCCCTGCGGGCCTCACAGATACGCAGTATTTT. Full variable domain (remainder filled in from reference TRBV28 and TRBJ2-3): DVKVTQSSRYLVKRTGEKVFLECVQDMDHENMFWYRQDPGLGLRLIYFSYDVKMKEKGDIPEGYSVSREKKERFSLILESASTNQTSMYLCASSPPAGLTDTQYFGPGTRLTVL.